These 16 T cell receptor beta chains share one sample of origin, sequenced in a study of T-cell reconstitution after alpha-beta-depleted transplantation in children listed by TCRdb under 2016. The receptor library was made with PCR. For sequencing, an Illumina HiSeq 2500 was employed. TCR libraries were prepared with molecular barcoding, using unique molecular identifiers to normalize TCRbeta repertoire quantification. TCRdb's own reprocessing of the public reads used fastp at Q25 and MiXCR and kept productive beta chains. Each entry merges the rows of one CDR3 protein and shows their most common DNA and genes. For this sample there are over 550,000 distinct CDR3 sequences; about 10% appear just once. About 4% of the sample lies in the top ten. This sample comprised PBMCs from the stem cell graft donor, obtained from the stem cell graft. The receptors derive from a human donor who donated a stem cell graft to a child with acute myeloid leukemia.

On this clonotype: Mismatch with germline at one junction end may stem from a read error. The rearrangement links TRBV20-1 to TRBJ2-3, with D maybe TRBD2 (5 bases). This CDR3 is 14 amino acids long. Germline CDR1 DFQATT, CDR2 SNEGSKA (reference sequence). This chain's CDR3 is CSARDISSIDTQYF. The CDR3 DNA follows: TGCAGTGCTAGAGATATATCTAGCATAGATACGCAGTATTTT.

This clonotype was counted ten times or more. The J gene is TRBJ2-1, the V gene TRBV12-3 or TRBV12-4, with 14 bases aligning to TRBD2. The CDR3 is 17 amino acids. The ends lost 5 bases at V and 7 bases at J; junction bases unmatched: 10. The CDR3 is CASSPGLAGVLGNEQFF. Written as DNA, the CDR3 is TGTGCCAGCAGTCCGGGACTAGCGGGAGTTCTAGGGAATGAGCAGTTCTTC.

A few counts support this clonotype. The chain links TRBV5-1 to TRBJ2-7; D possibly matches TRBD1 or TRBD2 (5 bases each). V lost 3 bases to trimming and J lost 2 bases, with 21 bases between them. The CDR3 consists of 17 residues. Germline V gene sequence: CDR1 SGHRS, CDR2 YFSETQ. The CDR3 is CASSSRAGAKIPYEQYF. CDR3 nucleotides: TGCGCCAGCAGCTCAAGGGCCGGGGCAAAAATTCCCTACGAGCAGTACTTC.

This clonotype occurred a few times. This chain connects TRBV6-5 to TRBJ1-5; TRBD1 agrees at 7 bases. The V gene end was trimmed by 1 base and the J gene end by 3 bases; junction bases not matched to a gene: 9. The CDR3 extends over 17 amino acids. Germline CDR1 reads MNHEY; CDR2 reads SVGAGI. CDR3 amino acids: CASSYLTTGPPNQPQHF. As DNA, the CDR3 is TGTGCCAGCAGTTACTTAACGACAGGGCCACCCAATCAGCCCCAGCATTTT.

This clonotype has a handful of counts. The chain uses TRBV29-1 and TRBJ1-1, with D possibly matching TRBD1 (5 bases). Germline loops: CDR1 SQVTM, CDR2 ANQGSEA. The CDR3 consists of 13 residues. Trimming pared 6 bases from V and 7 bases from J, leaving 18 bases between. CDR3 bases: TGCAGCGTACTCGGGGGGGAGGCCGTTGAAGCTTTCTTT. Its translation is CSVLGGEAVEAFF.

This clonotype came up many times. V gene TRBV3-1 combines with J gene TRBJ2-1; tentatively, D is TRBD2 (6 bases). Trimming took off 2 bases at V and 10 bases at J, with 18 bases between the two ends. CDR1 is LGHDT and CDR2 is YNNKEL in the germline V gene (reference sequence). This CDR3 region has 15 residues. The CDR3 region has the DNA TGTGCCAGCAGCCAAACTACCCCTCGGAGGGAAGAGCAGTTCTTC. Translating it yields CASSQTTPRREEQFF.

The rearrangement uses TRBV12-3 or TRBV12-4 and TRBJ2-7, with unresolved D. Between the trimmed V and J ends, which lost 6 bases and 6 bases, there was a span of 15 bases. The CDR3 has 13 amino acids. In DNA form, the CDR3 reads TGTGCCAGCAGCCCCCGCCGTGGGTTCGAGCAGTACTTC. It translates to CASSPRRGFEQYF.

This clonotype was seen ten or more times. The CDR3 DNA is TGTGCCACACAGCGGGGAGGTCTTAGCTCTGGAAACACCATATATTTT. Translation: CATQRGGLSSGNTIYF. The chain links TRBV3-1 to TRBJ1-3; D remains ambiguous. V shed 10 bases and J shed 0 bases, with 19 bases lying between them. The length of the CDR3 is 16 residues. The V gene's germline CDR1 is LGHDT and CDR2 YNNKEL (reference sequence). Together with reference TRBV3-1 and TRBJ1-3, the CDR3 gives the full variable domain: DTAVSQTPKYLVTQMGNDKSIKCEQNLGHDTMYWYKQDSKKFLKIMFSYNNKELIINETVPNRFSPKSPDKAHLNLHINSLELGDSAVYFCATQRGGLSSGNTIYFGEGSWLTVV.

This clonotype turned up a few times. This chain links TRBV20-1 with TRBJ2-2; possibly TRBD2 for D (6 bases). This CDR3 is 17 amino acids long. Germline V gives CDR1 DFQATT, CDR2 SNEGSKA (reference sequence). Trimming pared 0 bases from V and 5 bases from J, leaving 19 bases between. The CDR3 here is CSARDIPRLGKTGELFF. The CDR3 DNA reads TGCAGTGCTAGAGATATTCCCCGACTAGGAAAAACCGGGGAGCTGTTTTTT.

This clonotype was counted a few times. The J gene is TRBJ2-1, the V gene TRBV7-2; D call uncertain. V gave up 0 bases and J gave up 7 bases, with 10 bases separating them. This CDR3 is built from 14 residues. Germline lookup yields CDR1 SGHTA and CDR2 FQGNSA. CDR3: CASSLALSINEQFF. The DNA of the CDR3 is TGTGCCAGCAGCTTAGCGCTCTCGATAAATGAGCAGTTCTTC.

This rearrangement joins TRBV5-4 to TRBJ1-2, with D unresolved. Germline V gives CDR1 SGHNT, CDR2 YYREEE (reference sequence). The length of the CDR3 is 14 residues. The ends were cut back, 5 bases at V and 5 bases at J, with 16 bases in the middle. The CDR3: CASSIRLGGYGYTF. Written as DNA, the CDR3 is TGTGCCAGCAGTATTCGTCTGGGCGGGTATGGCTACACCTTC.

This clonotype appeared a few times. The chain couples TRBV18 to TRBJ2-5; weak D call: TRBD2 (6 bases). CDR1 and CDR2 from the germline V gene are KGHSH and LQKENI. CDR3 length: 11 amino acids. Deletions cut 3 bases from V and 10 bases from J, with 9 bases between. The DNA of the CDR3 is TGTGCCAGCTCACCGAAGGGAGGCCAGTACTTC. The encoded protein is CASSPKGGQYF.

The gene calls are TRBV28 and TRBJ2-7; 9 bases agree with TRBD1. With V trimmed by 3 bases and J by 1 base, 7 bases remained unmatched. This CDR3 is built from 16 residues. Per germline, CDR1 MDHEN and CDR2 SYDVKM. The CDR3 DNA reads TGTGCCAGCAGTTTTTCGCCCGGGACAGGGTCCTACGAGCAGTACTTC. Its translation: CASSFSPGTGSYEQYF.

This chain joins TRBV29-1 and TRBJ1-2, with D unresolved. Trimming took 0 bases from V and 1 from J, leaving 12 bases between them. CDR3 size: 15 residues. Germline-derived CDR1 and CDR2 are SQVTM and ANQGSEA. CDR3 loop: CSVEDYGSLNYGYTF. Here the CDR3 DNA reads TGCAGCGTTGAAGATTACGGCAGCCTTAACTATGGCTACACCTTC.

This clonotype turned up a few times. V and J are TRBV20-1 and TRBJ2-1, with 12 bases identical to TRBD2. The CDR3 totals 15 residues. From germline, CDR1 is DFQATT and CDR2 SNEGSKA (reference sequence). V trimming: 2 bases; J trimming: 9 bases; junction bases outside the gene matches: 8. The CDR3 reads CSARSTSGRFGEQFF. As DNA, the CDR3 is TGCAGTGCTAGATCAACTAGCGGGAGGTTCGGTGAGCAGTTCTTC.

This clonotype was counted ten times or more. The gene calls are TRBV29-1 and TRBJ2-5; TRBD1 is a possible D gene (6 bases). V dropped 7 bases and J dropped 1 base, with 13 bases sitting between them. This CDR3 contains 13 residues. From germline, CDR1 is SQVTM and CDR2 ANQGSEA. The CDR3 reads CSATGWVQETQYF. In DNA form, the CDR3 reads TGCAGCGCTACAGGGTGGGTCCAAGAGACCCAGTACTTC.